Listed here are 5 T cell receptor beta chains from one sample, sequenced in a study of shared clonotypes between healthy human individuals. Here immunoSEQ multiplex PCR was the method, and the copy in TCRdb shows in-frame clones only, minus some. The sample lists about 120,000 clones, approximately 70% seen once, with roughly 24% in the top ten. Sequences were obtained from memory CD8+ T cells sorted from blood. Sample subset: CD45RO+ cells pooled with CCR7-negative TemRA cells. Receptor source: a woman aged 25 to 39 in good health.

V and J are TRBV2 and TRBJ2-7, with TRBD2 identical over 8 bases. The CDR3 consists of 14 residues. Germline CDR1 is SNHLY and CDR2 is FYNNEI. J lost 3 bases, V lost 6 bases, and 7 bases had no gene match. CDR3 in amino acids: CASRLGAGGYEQYF. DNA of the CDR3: TGTGCCAGCAGGTTGGGGGCGGGAGGCTACGAGCAGTACTTC.

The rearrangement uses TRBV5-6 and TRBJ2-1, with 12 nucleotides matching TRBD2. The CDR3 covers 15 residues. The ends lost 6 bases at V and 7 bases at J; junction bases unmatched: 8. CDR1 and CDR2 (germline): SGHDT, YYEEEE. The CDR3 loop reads CASTRLAGARNEQFF. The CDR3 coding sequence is TGTGCCAGCACCCGACTAGCGGGAGCGAGGAATGAGCAGTTCTTC.

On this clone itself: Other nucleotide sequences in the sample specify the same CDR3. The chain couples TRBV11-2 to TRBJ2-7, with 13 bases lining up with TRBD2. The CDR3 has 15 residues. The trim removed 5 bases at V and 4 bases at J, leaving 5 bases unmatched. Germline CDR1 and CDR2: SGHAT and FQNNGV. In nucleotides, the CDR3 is TGTGCCAGCAGCCTCGGGACTAGCGGGACATACGAGCAGTACTTC. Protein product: CASSLGTSGTYEQYF.

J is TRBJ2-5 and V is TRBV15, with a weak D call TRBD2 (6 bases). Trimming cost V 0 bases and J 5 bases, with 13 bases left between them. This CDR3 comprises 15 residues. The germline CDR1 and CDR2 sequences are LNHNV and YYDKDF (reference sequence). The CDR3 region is CATSRDLEGSETQYF. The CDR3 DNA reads TGTGCCACCAGCAGAGATCTGGAGGGATCTGAGACCCAGTACTTC.

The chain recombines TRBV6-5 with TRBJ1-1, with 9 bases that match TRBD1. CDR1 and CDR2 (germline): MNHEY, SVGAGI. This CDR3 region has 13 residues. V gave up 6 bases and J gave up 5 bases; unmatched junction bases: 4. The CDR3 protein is CASRWDRDTEAFF. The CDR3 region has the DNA TGTGCCAGCAGGTGGGACAGGGATACTGAAGCTTTCTTT.